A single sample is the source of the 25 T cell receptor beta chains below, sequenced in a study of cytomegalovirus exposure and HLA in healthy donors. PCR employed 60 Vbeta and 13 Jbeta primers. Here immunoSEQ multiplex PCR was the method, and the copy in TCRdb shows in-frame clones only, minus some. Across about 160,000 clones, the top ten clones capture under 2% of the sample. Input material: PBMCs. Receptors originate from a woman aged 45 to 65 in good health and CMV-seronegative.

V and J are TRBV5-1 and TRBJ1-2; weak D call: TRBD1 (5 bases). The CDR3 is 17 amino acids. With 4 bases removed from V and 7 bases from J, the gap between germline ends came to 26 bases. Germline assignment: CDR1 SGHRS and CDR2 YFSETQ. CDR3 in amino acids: CASSPWGTDSRGGGYTF. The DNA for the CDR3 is TGCGCCAGCAGCCCTTGGGGAACGGACTCACGCGGGGGTGGCTACACCTTC.

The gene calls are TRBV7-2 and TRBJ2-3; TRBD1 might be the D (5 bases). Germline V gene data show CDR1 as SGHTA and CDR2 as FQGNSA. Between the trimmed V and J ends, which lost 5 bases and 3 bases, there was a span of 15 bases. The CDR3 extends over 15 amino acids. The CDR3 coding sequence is TGTGCCAGCAGCCCCCGGACACCTGGAACAGATACGCAGTATTTT. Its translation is CASSPRTPGTDTQYF.

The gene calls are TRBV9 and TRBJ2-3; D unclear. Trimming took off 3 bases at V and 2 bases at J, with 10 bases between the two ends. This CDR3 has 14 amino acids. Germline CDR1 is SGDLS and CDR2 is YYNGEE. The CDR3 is CASSGSKTTDTQYF. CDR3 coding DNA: TGTGCCAGCAGCGGGTCTAAAACCACAGATACGCAGTATTTT.

The CDR3 reads CASSLGHSEVFGYTF. CDR3 in DNA: TGTGCCAGCAGCCTGGGACATTCGGAAGTCTTTGGCTACACCTTC. This chain connects TRBV28 to TRBJ1-2, with D tentatively TRBD1 (6 bases). The germline V and J ends were trimmed by 6 bases and 7 bases, with 21 bases remaining between them. CDR3 length: 15 residues. Germline V gene data show CDR1 as MDHEN and CDR2 as SYDVKM.

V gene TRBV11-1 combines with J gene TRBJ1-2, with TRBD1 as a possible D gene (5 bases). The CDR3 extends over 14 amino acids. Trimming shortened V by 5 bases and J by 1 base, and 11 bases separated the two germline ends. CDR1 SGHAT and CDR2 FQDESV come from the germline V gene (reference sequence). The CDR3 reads CASSPTGDNYGYTF. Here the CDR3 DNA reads TGTGCCAGCAGCCCCACGGGGGATAACTATGGCTACACCTTC.

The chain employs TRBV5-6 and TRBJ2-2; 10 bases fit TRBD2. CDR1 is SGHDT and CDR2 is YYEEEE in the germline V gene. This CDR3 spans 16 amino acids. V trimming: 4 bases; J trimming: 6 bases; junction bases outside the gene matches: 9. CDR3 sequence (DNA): TGTGCCAGCAGCCGTTCGGCTAGCGGGAGAGCCGGGGAGCTGTTTTTT. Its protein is CASSRSASGRAGELFF. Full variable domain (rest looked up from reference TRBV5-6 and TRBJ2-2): DAGVTQSPTHLIKTRGQQVTLRCSPKSGHDTVSWYQQALGQGPQFIFQYYEEEERQRGNFPDRFSGHQFPNYSSELNVNALLLGDSALYLCASSRSASGRAGELFFGEGSRLTVL.

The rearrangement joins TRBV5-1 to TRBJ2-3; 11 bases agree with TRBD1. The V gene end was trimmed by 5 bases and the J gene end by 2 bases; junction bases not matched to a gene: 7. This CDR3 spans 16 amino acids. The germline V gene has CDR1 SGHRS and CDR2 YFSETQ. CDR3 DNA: TGCGCCAGCAGTGCCGGGACAGGGGGAGCCACAGATACGCAGTATTTT. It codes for CASSAGTGGATDTQYF.

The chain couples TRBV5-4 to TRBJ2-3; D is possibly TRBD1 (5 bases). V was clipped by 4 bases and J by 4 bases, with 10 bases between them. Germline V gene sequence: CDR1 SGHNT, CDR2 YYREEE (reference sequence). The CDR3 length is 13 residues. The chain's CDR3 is CASSTPTADTQYF. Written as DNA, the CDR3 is TGTGCCAGCAGCACCCCGACAGCAGATACGCAGTATTTT.

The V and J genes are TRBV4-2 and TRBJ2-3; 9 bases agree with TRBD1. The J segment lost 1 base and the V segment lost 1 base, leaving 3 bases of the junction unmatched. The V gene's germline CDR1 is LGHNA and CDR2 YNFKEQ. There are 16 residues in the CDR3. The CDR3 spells CASSQGTGEGTDTQYF. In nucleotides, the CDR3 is TGTGCCAGCAGCCAAGGGACAGGGGAAGGCACAGATACGCAGTATTTT.

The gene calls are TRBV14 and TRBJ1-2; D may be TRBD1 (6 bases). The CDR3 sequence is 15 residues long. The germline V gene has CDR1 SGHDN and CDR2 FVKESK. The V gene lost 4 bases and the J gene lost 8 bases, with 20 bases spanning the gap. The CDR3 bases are TGTGCCAGCAGCCCCCGGACAGATCCTATGTTCGGCTACACCTTC. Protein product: CASSPRTDPMFGYTF.

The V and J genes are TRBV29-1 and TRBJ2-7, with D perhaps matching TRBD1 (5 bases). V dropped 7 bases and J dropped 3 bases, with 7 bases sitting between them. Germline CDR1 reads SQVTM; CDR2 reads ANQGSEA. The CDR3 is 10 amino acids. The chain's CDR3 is CSARDYEQYF. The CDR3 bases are TGCAGCGCCAGGGACTACGAGCAGTACTTC.

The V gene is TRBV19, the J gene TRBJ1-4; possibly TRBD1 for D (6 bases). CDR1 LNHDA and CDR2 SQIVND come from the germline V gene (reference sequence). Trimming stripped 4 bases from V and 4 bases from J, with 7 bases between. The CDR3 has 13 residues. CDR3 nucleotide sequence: TGTGCCAGTAGTAGGACAGTTAATGAAAAACTGTTTTTT. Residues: CASSRTVNEKLFF.

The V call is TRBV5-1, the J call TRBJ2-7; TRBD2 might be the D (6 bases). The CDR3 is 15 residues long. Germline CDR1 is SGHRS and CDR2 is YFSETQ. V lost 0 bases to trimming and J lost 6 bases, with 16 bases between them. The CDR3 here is CASSLAGGREVEQYF. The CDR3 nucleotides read TGCGCCAGCAGCTTGGCTGGCGGCAGGGAGGTCGAGCAGTACTTC. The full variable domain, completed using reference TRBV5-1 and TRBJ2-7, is KAGVTQTPRYLIKTRGQQVTLSCSPISGHRSVSWYQQTPGQGLQFLFEYFSETQRNKGNFPGRFSGRQFSNSRSEMNVSTLELGDSALYLCASSLAGGREVEQYFGPGTRLTVT.

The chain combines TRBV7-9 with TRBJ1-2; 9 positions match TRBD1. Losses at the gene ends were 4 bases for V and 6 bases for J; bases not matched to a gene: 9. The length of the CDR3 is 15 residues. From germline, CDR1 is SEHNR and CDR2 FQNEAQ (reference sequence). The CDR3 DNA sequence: TGTGCCAGCAGCTCCGGACAGGGGCGCAACAATGGCTACACCTTC. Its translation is CASSSGQGRNNGYTF.

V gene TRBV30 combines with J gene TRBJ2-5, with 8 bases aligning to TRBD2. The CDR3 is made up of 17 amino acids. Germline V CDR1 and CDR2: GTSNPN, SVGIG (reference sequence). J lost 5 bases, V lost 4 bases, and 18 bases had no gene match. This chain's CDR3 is CAWNPLSPAGVWETQYF. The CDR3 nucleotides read TGTGCCTGGAACCCCCTATCCCCAGCGGGAGTTTGGGAGACCCAGTACTTC.

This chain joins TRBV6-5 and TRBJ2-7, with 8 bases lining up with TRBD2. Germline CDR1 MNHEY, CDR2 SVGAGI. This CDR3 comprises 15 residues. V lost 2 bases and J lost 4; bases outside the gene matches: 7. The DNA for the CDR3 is TGTGCCAGCAGTTACGGGCCCGGGGGGGCTTACGAGCAGTACTTC. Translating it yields CASSYGPGGAYEQYF.

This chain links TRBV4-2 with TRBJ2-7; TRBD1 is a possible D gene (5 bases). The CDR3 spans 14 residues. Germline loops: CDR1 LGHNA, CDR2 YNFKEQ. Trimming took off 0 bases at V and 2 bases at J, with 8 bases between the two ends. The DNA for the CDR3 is TGTGCCAGCAGCCAAGATCAGGGCACCTACGAGCAGTACTTC. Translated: CASSQDQGTYEQYF.

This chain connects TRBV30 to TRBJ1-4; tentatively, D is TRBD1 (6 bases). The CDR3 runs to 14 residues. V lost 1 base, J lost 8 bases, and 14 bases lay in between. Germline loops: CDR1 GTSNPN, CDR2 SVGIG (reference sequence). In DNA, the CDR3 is TGTGCCTGGAGTGAAAGGGGGATTTCGGAAAAACTGTTTTTT. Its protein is CAWSERGISEKLFF.

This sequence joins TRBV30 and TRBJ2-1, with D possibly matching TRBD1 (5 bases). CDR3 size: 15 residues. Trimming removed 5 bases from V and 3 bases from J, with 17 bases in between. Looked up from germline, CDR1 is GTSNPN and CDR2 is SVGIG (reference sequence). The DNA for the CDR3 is TGTGCCTGGGATGAAACAGGACCCCTCTACAATGAGCAGTTCTTC. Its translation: CAWDETGPLYNEQFF.

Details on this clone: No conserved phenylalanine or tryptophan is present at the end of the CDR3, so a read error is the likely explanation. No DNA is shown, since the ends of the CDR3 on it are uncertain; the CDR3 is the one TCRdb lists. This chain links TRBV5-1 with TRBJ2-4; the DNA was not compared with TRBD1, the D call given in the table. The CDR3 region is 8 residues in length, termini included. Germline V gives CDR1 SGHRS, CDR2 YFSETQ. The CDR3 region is CASLARTL.

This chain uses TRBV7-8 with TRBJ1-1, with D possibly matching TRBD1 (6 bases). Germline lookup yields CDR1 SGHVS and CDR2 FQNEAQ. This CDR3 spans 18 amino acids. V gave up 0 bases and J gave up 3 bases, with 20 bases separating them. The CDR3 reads CASSLADRQDRFYTEAFF. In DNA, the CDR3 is TGTGCCAGCAGCTTAGCCGACCGCCAAGACAGGTTCTACACTGAAGCTTTCTTT.

CDR3 sequence reads: CASSSGGSSYNEQFF. For the CDR3, the DNA is TGTGCCAGCAGCTCCGGGGGAAGCTCCTACAATGAGCAGTTCTTC. J is TRBJ2-1 and V is TRBV11-1; possible D gene TRBD2, 6 bases. V lost 4 bases and J 0 bases, leaving 10 bases between the germline ends. The germline CDR1 and CDR2 sequences are SGHAT and FQDESV (reference sequence). The CDR3 contains 15 residues. Looking up the rest from reference TRBV11-1 and TRBJ2-1 gives the full variable domain: EAEVAQSPRYKITEKSQAVAFWCDPISGHATLYWYRQILGQGPELLVQFQDESVVDDSQLPKDRFSAERLKGVDSTLKIQPAELGDSAMYLCASSSGGSSYNEQFFGPGTRLTVL.

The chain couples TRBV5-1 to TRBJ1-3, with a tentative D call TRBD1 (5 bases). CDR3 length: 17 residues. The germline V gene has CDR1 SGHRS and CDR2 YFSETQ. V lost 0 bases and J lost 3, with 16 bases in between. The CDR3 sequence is CASSLVAQGIVGNTIYF. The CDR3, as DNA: TGCGCCAGCAGCTTGGTGGCCCAGGGCATCGTTGGAAACACCATATATTTT.

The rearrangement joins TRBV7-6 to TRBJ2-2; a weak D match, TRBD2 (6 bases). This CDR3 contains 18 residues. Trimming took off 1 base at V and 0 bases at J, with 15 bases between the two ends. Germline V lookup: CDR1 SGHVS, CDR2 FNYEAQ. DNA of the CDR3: TGTGCCAGCAGCTTAGAGAGCGGGTTCTCTGCGAACACCGGGGAGCTGTTTTTT. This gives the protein CASSLESGFSANTGELFF.

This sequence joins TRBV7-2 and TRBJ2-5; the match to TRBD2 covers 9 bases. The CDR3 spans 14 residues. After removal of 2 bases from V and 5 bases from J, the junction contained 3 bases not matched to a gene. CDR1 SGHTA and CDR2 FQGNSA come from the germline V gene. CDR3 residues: CASSLRAGGETQYF. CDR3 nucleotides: TGTGCCAGCAGCTTAAGAGCGGGGGGCGAGACCCAGTACTTC. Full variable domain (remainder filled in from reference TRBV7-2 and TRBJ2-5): GAGVSQSPSNKVTEKGKDVELRCDPISGHTALYWYRQSLGQGLEFLIYFQGNSAPDKSGLPSDRFSAERTGGSVSTLTIQRTQQEDSAVYLCASSLRAGGETQYFGPGTRLLVL.